This is a list of T cell receptor beta chains from one sample in a study of T-cell reconstitution after alpha-beta-depleted transplantation in children. TCRdb reanalysed the PCR reads using MiXCR and keeps one entry per CDR3 protein. The sample consists of approximately 520,000 distinct CDR3 sequences, over 9.5% of them appearing once. This sample comprised PBMCs, mostly from graft donor cells, obtained 180 days after TCRalphabeta/CD19-depleted stem cell transplant. The receptors come from a female patient under 10 years old who had a stem cell transplant for aplastic anemia, so the T cells may come from the graft donor. Both conserved end residues are part of each CDR3. The order of the fields is clone size, CDR3 length, D gene, J gene, V gene, CDR3 DNA, CDR3 protein. D genes are given only for firm matches. Rows give clone size only sometimes, using once, few, many, or a class for an expanded clone.

clone size: few; CDR3 length: 14; D gene: .; J gene: TRBJ1-2; V gene: TRBV18; CDR3 DNA: TGTGCCAGCTCAATGGCTTCCGGTGTCTATGGCTACACCTTC; CDR3 protein: CASSMASGVYGYTF
clone size: .; CDR3 length: 11; D gene: .; J gene: TRBJ2-7; V gene: TRBV10-3; CDR3 DNA: TGTGCCATCCTCAAAGGTTACGAGCAGTACTTC; CDR3 protein: CAILKGYEQYF
clone size: .; CDR3 length: 14; D gene: TRBD1; J gene: TRBJ2-1; V gene: TRBV4-2; CDR3 DNA: TGTGCCAGCAGCCTCGGACAGGGTCGAGATGAGCAGTTCTTC; CDR3 protein: CASSLGQGRDEQFF
clone size: .; CDR3 length: 15; D gene: TRBD2; J gene: TRBJ2-1; V gene: TRBV7-2; CDR3 DNA: TGTGCCAGCAGGAGCGGGGGGGCTCTCTACAATGAGCAGTTCTTC; CDR3 protein: CASRSGGALYNEQFF
clone size: .; CDR3 length: 16; D gene: TRBD1; J gene: TRBJ1-2; V gene: TRBV5-1; CDR3 DNA: TGCGCCAGCAGCTTGGCCGGGGGGACAGGGTCTTATGGCTACACCTTC; CDR3 protein: CASSLAGGTGSYGYTF
clone size: few; CDR3 length: 17; D gene: TRBD1; J gene: TRBJ2-1; V gene: TRBV28; CDR3 DNA: TGTGCCAGCAGTTTAGGGGACAGGGTAGGGTCCTACAATGAGCAGTTCTTC; CDR3 protein: CASSLGDRVGSYNEQFF
clone size: .; CDR3 length: 17; D gene: .; J gene: TRBJ1-1; V gene: TRBV7-9; CDR3 DNA: TGTGCCAGCAGCCCAGGACGGGCAGGAGGGTTGAACACTGAAGCTTTCTTT; CDR3 protein: CASSPGRAGGLNTEAFF
clone size: few; CDR3 length: 17; D gene: TRBD1; J gene: TRBJ2-3; V gene: TRBV27; CDR3 DNA: TGTGCCAGCTCACCATCGGCCTGGACAGGGGTGACAGATACGCAGTATTTT; CDR3 protein: CASSPSAWTGVTDTQYF
clone size: many; CDR3 length: 13; D gene: .; J gene: TRBJ2-5; V gene: TRBV7-2; CDR3 DNA: TGTGCCAGCAGCTTAGGGACCCAAGAGACCCAGTACTTC; CDR3 protein: CASSLGTQETQYF
clone size: many; CDR3 length: 13; D gene: TRBD2; J gene: TRBJ2-7; V gene: TRBV27; CDR3 DNA: TGTGCCAGCAGCTTAGGGACTAGCTACGAGCAGTACTTC; CDR3 protein: CASSLGTSYEQYF
clone size: .; CDR3 length: 15; D gene: .; J gene: TRBJ2-7; V gene: TRBV28; CDR3 DNA: TGTGCCAGCAGTTCGGGACATAAACTCACCTACGAGCAGTACTTC; CDR3 protein: CASSSGHKLTYEQYF
clone size: few; CDR3 length: 14; D gene: .; J gene: TRBJ1-1; V gene: TRBV3-1; CDR3 DNA: TGTGCCAGCAGCCGAGGACGGGTCGGCACTGAAGCTTTCTTT; CDR3 protein: CASSRGRVGTEAFF
clone size: .; CDR3 length: 17; D gene: .; J gene: TRBJ2-5; V gene: TRBV7-2; CDR3 DNA: TGTGCCAGCAGCTTAGTACGGGCAGGGGCCTTCCGCGAGACCCAGTACTTC; CDR3 protein: CASSLVRAGAFRETQYF
clone size: few; CDR3 length: 13; D gene: .; J gene: TRBJ2-1; V gene: TRBV11-2; CDR3 DNA: TGTGCCAGCAGCACCTACAGGGATAATGAGCAGTTCTTC; CDR3 protein: CASSTYRDNEQFF
clone size: .; CDR3 length: 17; D gene: TRBD2; J gene: TRBJ2-2; V gene: TRBV29-1; CDR3 DNA: TGCAGCGTCCAAAAGAAAGCGGGAGCGACGAACACCGGGGAGCTGTTTTTT; CDR3 protein: CSVQKKAGATNTGELFF
clone size: .; CDR3 length: 14; D gene: .; J gene: TRBJ2-1; V gene: TRBV6-2/TRBV6-3; CDR3 DNA: TGTGCCAGCAGTTTCTTCCATCTAAACAATGAGCAGTTCTTC; CDR3 protein: CASSFFHLNNEQFF
clone size: .; CDR3 length: 16; D gene: .; J gene: TRBJ2-1; V gene: TRBV24-1; CDR3 DNA: TGTGCCACCAGTGATCACGACAGTCTGGTTGACAATGAGCAGTTCTTC; CDR3 protein: CATSDHDSLVDNEQFF
clone size: .; CDR3 length: 13; D gene: .; J gene: TRBJ2-1; V gene: TRBV29-1; CDR3 DNA: TGCAGCGTTGAAGCGGGACTCGGAAATGAGCAGTTCTTC; CDR3 protein: CSVEAGLGNEQFF
clone size: many; CDR3 length: 15; D gene: TRBD1; J gene: TRBJ2-1; V gene: TRBV7-8; CDR3 DNA: TGTGCCAGCAGCTTGTACAGGGGTATCTACAATGAGCAGTTCTTC; CDR3 protein: CASSLYRGIYNEQFF
clone size: many; CDR3 length: 15; D gene: TRBD1; J gene: TRBJ1-5; V gene: TRBV7-2; CDR3 DNA: TGTGCCAGCAGCTTGACAGGGGGGGACCCGTTGCCCCAGCATTTT; CDR3 protein: CASSLTGGDPLPQHF
clone size: few; CDR3 length: 16; D gene: TRBD2; J gene: TRBJ2-5; V gene: TRBV18; CDR3 DNA: TGTGCCAGCTCACCACCGGCAGCGGGAGTGACAGAGACCCAGTACTTC; CDR3 protein: CASSPPAAGVTETQYF
clone size: many; CDR3 length: 20; D gene: TRBD2; J gene: TRBJ2-2; V gene: TRBV4-3; CDR3 DNA: TGCGCCAGCAGCCAAATCGGAGGACTAGCGGGAGTTGGGACGGCCGGGGAGCTGTTTTTT; CDR3 protein: CASSQIGGLAGVGTAGELFF
clone size: few; CDR3 length: 15; D gene: .; J gene: TRBJ1-4; V gene: TRBV20-1; CDR3 DNA: TGCAGTGCTAGAGATGTGGGGCAACGAGATGAAAAACTGTTTTTT; CDR3 protein: CSARDVGQRDEKLFF
clone size: few; CDR3 length: 15; D gene: TRBD2; J gene: TRBJ2-1; V gene: TRBV7-2; CDR3 DNA: TGTGCCAGCAGCTTAGCACTAGCGGGATGGAATGAGCAGTTCTTC; CDR3 protein: CASSLALAGWNEQFF
clone size: few; CDR3 length: 16; D gene: TRBD2; J gene: TRBJ2-3; V gene: TRBV9; CDR3 DNA: TGTGCCAGCAGGCCGACTAGCGGGAGGGCGGCAGATACGCAGTATTTT; CDR3 protein: CASRPTSGRAADTQYF
clone size: few; CDR3 length: 16; D gene: TRBD2; J gene: TRBJ2-7; V gene: TRBV12-3/TRBV12-4; CDR3 DNA: TGTGCCAGCAGTTTTAGGGTAGCGGGAGGGACCTACGAGCAGTACTTC; CDR3 protein: CASSFRVAGGTYEQYF
clone size: .; CDR3 length: 16; D gene: TRBD1; J gene: TRBJ2-2; V gene: TRBV7-9; CDR3 DNA: TGTGCCAGCAGCCCCCGAGCAGGGGGGAACACCGGGGAGCTGTTTTTT; CDR3 protein: CASSPRAGGNTGELFF
clone size: few; CDR3 length: 16; D gene: TRBD1; J gene: TRBJ1-6; V gene: TRBV7-2; CDR3 DNA: TGTGCCAGCAGCTTAGCCTGGACAGGGATCGGATCACCCCTCCACTTT; CDR3 protein: CASSLAWTGIGSPLHF
clone size: many; CDR3 length: 14; D gene: .; J gene: TRBJ1-1; V gene: TRBV5-1; CDR3 DNA: TGCGCCAGCAGCTTGGGAGGAGTGAGCACTGAAGCTTTCTTT; CDR3 protein: CASSLGGVSTEAFF
clone size: .; CDR3 length: 16; D gene: .; J gene: TRBJ1-2; V gene: TRBV12-3/TRBV12-4; CDR3 DNA: TGTGCCAGCAGTTTAAACTGGGGGGCGCAGGATTATGGCTACACCTTC; CDR3 protein: CASSLNWGAQDYGYTF
clone size: many; CDR3 length: 19; D gene: TRBD2; J gene: TRBJ2-3; V gene: TRBV7-8; CDR3 DNA: TGTGCCAGCAGCCGAACGGGTTTTAGCGGGAGCGGGCTTGCAGATACGCAGTATTTT; CDR3 protein: CASSRTGFSGSGLADTQYF
clone size: few; CDR3 length: 14; D gene: .; J gene: TRBJ1-2; V gene: TRBV7-2; CDR3 DNA: TGTGCCAGTGCACGCGGGGCAGGGGACTATGGCTACACCTTC; CDR3 protein: CASARGAGDYGYTF
clone size: few; CDR3 length: 15; D gene: TRBD1; J gene: TRBJ1-5; V gene: TRBV7-2; CDR3 DNA: TGTGCCAGCAGCCCCACAAGAGACAGGGGACAGCCCCAGCATTTT; CDR3 protein: CASSPTRDRGQPQHF
clone size: many; CDR3 length: 16; D gene: .; J gene: TRBJ2-7; V gene: TRBV7-2; CDR3 DNA: TGTGCCAGCAGCTTAGGGGCCCGGACATTTACCTACGAGCAGTACTTC; CDR3 protein: CASSLGARTFTYEQYF